These 5 T cell receptor beta chains share one sample of origin, sequenced in a study of vaccination and CD4 T cells after COVID-19. Treatment: roughly nine-day PBMC culture with coronavirus spike peptide pools or control peptides (ViraFEST assay). The Oncomine TCR Beta short-read assay was what sequenced the DNA obtained from cultured CD4+ T cells. One entry per CDR3 protein, called by TCRdb with MiXCR from the PCR reads. The table records fewer than 4,500 distinct CDR3 sequences, under 20% of them present only once. For these receptors, no antigen is known. The sequencing sample was made of CD4+ T cells from blood, cultured in vitro. These receptors came from a human donor who had recovered from COVID-19.

The rearrangement joins TRBV3-1 to TRBJ1-6; TRBD1 might be the D (5 bases). Looked up from germline, CDR1 is LGHDT and CDR2 is YNNKEL (reference sequence). The CDR3 is 15 amino acids. V lost 1 base and J 10 bases, leaving 14 bases between the germline ends. CDR3 protein: CASSQAAGPGSPLHF. The CDR3 DNA sequence: TGTGCCAGCAGCCAAGCCGCAGGGCCAGGATCACCCCTCCACTTT.

By its share, this clonotype is medium-sized. The chain is built from TRBV18 and TRBJ2-5; a possible D gene is TRBD1 (6 bases). V was trimmed by 6 bases and J by 3 bases, leaving 14 bases between them. Germline CDR1 and CDR2: KGHSH and LQKENI. This CDR3 has 14 amino acids. The CDR3 loop reads CASSLTGLEETQYF. The CDR3 DNA reads TGTGCCAGCTCCCTGACAGGCCTAGAAGAGACCCAGTACTTC.

This clonotype is labeled as large. The chain carries TRBV20-1 and TRBJ2-3; 8 nucleotides match TRBD1. V dropped 4 bases and J dropped 0; count of bases not matched to a gene: 6. Looked up from germline, CDR1 is DFQATT and CDR2 is SNEGSKA (reference sequence). This CDR3 contains 15 residues. In DNA form, the CDR3 reads TGCAGTGCTATGTCCGGGACAGGCAGCACAGATACGCAGTATTTT. Translated, it gives CSAMSGTGSTDTQYF.

This clonotype ranks as medium-sized. The rearrangement uses TRBV15 and TRBJ1-1, with D unclear. V lost 0 bases and J 1 base, leaving 6 bases between the germline ends. Germline V gene sequence: CDR1 LNHNV, CDR2 YYDKDF (reference sequence). The CDR3 is 14 residues long. The CDR3 sequence: CATSRDRRNTEAFF. Written as DNA, the CDR3 is TGTGCCACCAGCAGAGATAGGAGGAACACTGAAGCTTTCTTT.

A few counts support this clonotype. The rearrangement links TRBV10-3 to TRBJ1-1, with 8 bases aligning to TRBD1. The V segment lost 7 bases and the J segment 3 bases; nucleotides outside the gene matches: 7. CDR1 ENHRY and CDR2 SYGVKD come from the germline V gene. This CDR3 comprises 14 residues. This CDR3 is CAITLTGVDTEAFF. For the CDR3, the DNA is TGTGCCATCACCTTGACAGGGGTCGACACTGAAGCTTTCTTT.